A selection of T cell receptor beta chains follows, all from one sample in a study of regulatory T cells in long-lasting Graves disease. One entry per CDR3 protein, called by TCRdb with MiXCR from the multiplex PCR reads. This sample has under 250,000 distinct CDR3 sequences, with 20% to 25% found just once. The starting material was peripheral blood mononuclear cells (PBMCs), obtained at new diagnosis, from a patient treated with antithyroid drugs. The receptors come from a female donor with Graves disease. CDR3s include the opening cysteine and the closing phenylalanine or tryptophan. A D gene is named only where the DNA matches it firmly. Clone size is shown for a subset of rows, as once, few, many or a class of expanded clone.

len: 16
v_gene: TRBV5-1
j_gene: TRBJ2-3
abundance: many
d_gene: .
CDR3aa: CASSRGHAASTDTQYF
CDR3nt: TGTGCCAGCAGTCGGGGACATGCCGCTAGCACAGATACGCAGTATTTT

len: 16
v_gene: TRBV7-9
j_gene: TRBJ1-5
abundance: many
d_gene: .
CDR3aa: CASSPQGQLANQPQHF
CDR3nt: TGTGCCAGCAGCCCCCAAGGACAGTTGGCGAATCAGCCCCAGCATTTT

len: 14
v_gene: TRBV11-1
j_gene: TRBJ2-7
abundance: many
d_gene: TRBD1
CDR3aa: CASSSGTGQYEQYF
CDR3nt: TGTGCCAGCAGCTCCGGGACAGGGCAATACGAGCAGTACTTC

len: 18
v_gene: TRBV4-1
j_gene: TRBJ2-1
abundance: .
d_gene: TRBD2
CDR3aa: CASSQDPGLAGGWNEQFF
CDR3nt: TGCGCCAGCAGCCAAGATCCCGGACTAGCGGGAGGGTGGAATGAGCAGTTCTTC

len: 16
v_gene: TRBV10-3
j_gene: TRBJ2-1
abundance: few
d_gene: TRBD2
CDR3aa: CAIRGTSGATRNEQFF
CDR3nt: TGTGCCATCAGAGGGACTAGCGGGGCCACTAGAAATGAGCAGTTCTTC

len: 16
v_gene: TRBV20-1
j_gene: TRBJ2-5
abundance: .
d_gene: TRBD2
CDR3aa: CSAETSGDYRQETQYF
CDR3nt: TGCAGTGCTGAGACTAGCGGGGACTACAGACAAGAGACCCAGTACTTC

len: 14
v_gene: TRBV2
j_gene: TRBJ2-3
abundance: few
d_gene: .
CDR3aa: CASSETSSTDTQYF
CDR3nt: TGTGCCAGCAGTGAAACCTCTAGCACAGATACGCAGTATTTT

len: 14
v_gene: TRBV5-1
j_gene: TRBJ1-2
abundance: many
d_gene: .
CDR3aa: CASSYSQSDYGYTF
CDR3nt: TGTGCCAGCAGCTACTCCCAGTCCGACTATGGCTACACCTTC

len: 14
v_gene: TRBV12-3/TRBV12-4
j_gene: TRBJ2-7
abundance: many
d_gene: .
CDR3aa: CASSPSSASYEQYF
CDR3nt: TGTGCCAGCAGTCCGTCCTCGGCGTCCTACGAGCAGTACTTC

len: 13
v_gene: TRBV19
j_gene: TRBJ2-7
abundance: .
d_gene: .
CDR3aa: CATRSQSSYEQYF
CDR3nt: TGTGCCACCCGGAGTCAGAGCTCCTACGAGCAGTACTTC

len: 13
v_gene: TRBV20-1
j_gene: TRBJ1-2
abundance: many
d_gene: TRBD1
CDR3aa: CSEQSGTVYGYTF
CDR3nt: TGCAGTGAACAGTCCGGGACAGTTTATGGCTACACCTTC

len: 16
v_gene: TRBV20-1
j_gene: TRBJ2-7
abundance: .
d_gene: TRBD1
CDR3aa: CSARVKGAASSYEQYF
CDR3nt: TGCAGTGCTAGAGTCAAGGGGGCGGCTTCCTCCTACGAGCAGTACTTC

len: 14
v_gene: TRBV2
j_gene: TRBJ2-7
abundance: many
d_gene: .
CDR3aa: CASSEFDPLNEQYF
CDR3nt: TGTGCCAGCAGTGAATTCGACCCCTTAAACGAGCAGTACTTC

len: 15
v_gene: TRBV18
j_gene: TRBJ2-2
abundance: once
d_gene: TRBD1
CDR3aa: CASSRDRASTGELFF
CDR3nt: TGTGCCAGCTCCCGCGACAGGGCGAGCACCGGGGAGCTGTTTTTT

len: 14
v_gene: TRBV6-5
j_gene: TRBJ2-5
abundance: .
d_gene: .
CDR3aa: CASSHSGTLETQYF
CDR3nt: TGTGCCAGCAGTCACTCCGGGACCCTAGAGACCCAGTACTTC

len: 15
v_gene: TRBV3-1
j_gene: TRBJ2-3
abundance: many
d_gene: .
CDR3aa: CASSQEMIYGGAQYF
CDR3nt: TGTGCCAGCAGCCAAGAAATGATTTATGGGGGCGCGCAGTATTTT

len: 14
v_gene: TRBV7-2
j_gene: TRBJ2-3
abundance: many
d_gene: .
CDR3aa: CASSLAGGRDTQYF
CDR3nt: TGTGCCAGCAGCTTAGCGGGAGGACGAGATACGCAGTATTTT

len: 17
v_gene: TRBV12-3/TRBV12-4
j_gene: TRBJ1-4
abundance: many
d_gene: .
CDR3aa: CASSGTGAGLANEKLFF
CDR3nt: TGTGCCAGCAGCGGGACTGGGGCGGGGCTGGCTAATGAAAAACTGTTTTTT

len: 13
v_gene: TRBV18
j_gene: TRBJ1-2
abundance: .
d_gene: TRBD1
CDR3aa: CASSGTGGDGYTF
CDR3nt: TGTGCCAGCTCAGGGACAGGGGGCGATGGCTACACCTTC

len: 14
v_gene: TRBV6-1
j_gene: TRBJ2-7
abundance: many
d_gene: .
CDR3aa: CASSERYNTYEQYF
CDR3nt: TGTGCCAGCAGTGAAAGATACAACACCTACGAGCAGTACTTC

len: 17
v_gene: TRBV18
j_gene: TRBJ2-1
abundance: .
d_gene: TRBD1
CDR3aa: CASSPRQTGNTYNEQFF
CDR3nt: TGTGCCAGCTCACCAAGACAGACAGGGAACACCTACAATGAGCAGTTCTTC

len: 15
v_gene: TRBV7-2
j_gene: TRBJ1-6
abundance: many
d_gene: .
CDR3aa: CASSHSPTIGSPLHF
CDR3nt: TGTGCCAGCAGCCACTCGCCCACCATCGGTTCACCCCTCCACTTT

len: 15
v_gene: TRBV27
j_gene: TRBJ2-3
abundance: many
d_gene: .
CDR3aa: CASSDKGWGTDTQYF
CDR3nt: TGTGCCAGCAGTGACAAGGGTTGGGGCACAGATACGCAGTATTTT

len: 17
v_gene: TRBV6-6
j_gene: TRBJ2-6
abundance: .
d_gene: .
CDR3aa: CASSYSRPGSGANVLTF
CDR3nt: TGTGCCAGCAGTTACTCGCGGCCTGGCTCTGGGGCCAACGTCCTGACTTTC

len: 15
v_gene: TRBV6-1
j_gene: TRBJ1-2
abundance: many
d_gene: .
CDR3aa: CASSVVSHGNYGYTF
CDR3nt: TGTGCCAGCAGTGTAGTCTCACACGGCAACTATGGCTACACCTTC

len: 14
v_gene: TRBV19
j_gene: TRBJ1-5
abundance: many
d_gene: .
CDR3aa: CASTVGYENQPQHF
CDR3nt: TGTGCCAGTACGGTTGGCTACGAAAATCAGCCCCAGCATTTT

len: 14
v_gene: TRBV12-5
j_gene: TRBJ1-5
abundance: few
d_gene: .
CDR3aa: CASGFSGEDQPQHF
CDR3nt: TGTGCTAGTGGTTTTTCAGGAGAGGATCAGCCCCAGCATTTT

len: 15
v_gene: TRBV4-3
j_gene: TRBJ2-7
abundance: few
d_gene: TRBD2
CDR3aa: CASSQGTSGDYEQYF
CDR3nt: TGCGCCAGCAGCCAAGGGACTAGCGGGGACTACGAGCAGTACTTC

len: 13
v_gene: TRBV9
j_gene: TRBJ1-1
abundance: many
d_gene: .
CDR3aa: CASSEAMNTEAFF
CDR3nt: TGTGCCAGCAGCGAAGCCATGAACACTGAAGCTTTCTTT

len: 15
v_gene: TRBV5-4
j_gene: TRBJ2-1
abundance: many
d_gene: TRBD2
CDR3aa: CASSFPGLADNEQFF
CDR3nt: TGTGCCAGCAGCTTCCCGGGACTAGCGGACAATGAGCAGTTCTTC

len: 16
v_gene: TRBV9
j_gene: TRBJ2-3
abundance: many
d_gene: TRBD2
CDR3aa: CASSVGSGGSTDTQYF
CDR3nt: TGTGCCAGCAGCGTAGGTAGCGGGGGAAGCACAGATACGCAGTATTTT

len: 17
v_gene: TRBV20-1
j_gene: TRBJ2-3
abundance: many
d_gene: TRBD2
CDR3aa: CSARDTSGRWSSDTQYF
CDR3nt: TGCAGTGCTAGAGACACTAGCGGGAGGTGGAGTTCAGATACGCAGTATTTT

len: 13
v_gene: TRBV19
j_gene: TRBJ2-3
abundance: .
d_gene: .
CDR3aa: CASSIRGTDTQYF
CDR3nt: TGTGCCAGTAGTATACGAGGCACCGATACGCAGTATTTT

len: 14
v_gene: TRBV3-1
j_gene: TRBJ2-3
abundance: .
d_gene: TRBD2
CDR3aa: CASSLPSGADTQYF
CDR3nt: TGTGCCAGCAGCCTCCCTAGCGGGGCAGATACGCAGTATTTT

len: 15
v_gene: TRBV5-1
j_gene: TRBJ2-7
abundance: .
d_gene: TRBD1
CDR3aa: CASSWGQGYTREQYF
CDR3nt: TGCGCCAGCAGCTGGGGACAGGGGTATACCCGCGAGCAGTACTTC

len: 14
v_gene: TRBV5-8
j_gene: TRBJ1-4
abundance: many
d_gene: TRBD1
CDR3aa: CASRYPGQMGKLFF
CDR3nt: TGTGCCAGCAGATATCCGGGACAGATGGGGAAACTGTTTTTT

len: 14
v_gene: TRBV5-6
j_gene: TRBJ2-1
abundance: .
d_gene: TRBD2
CDR3aa: CASSAAGRYNEQFF
CDR3nt: TGTGCCAGCAGCGCAGCGGGACGATACAATGAGCAGTTCTTC

len: 14
v_gene: TRBV12-3/TRBV12-4
j_gene: TRBJ1-4
abundance: once
d_gene: .
CDR3aa: CASSPLRGGEKLFF
CDR3nt: TGTGCCAGCAGCCCGCTCAGGGGTGGGGAAAAACTGTTTTTT

len: 14
v_gene: TRBV20-1
j_gene: TRBJ1-4
abundance: many
d_gene: TRBD1
CDR3aa: CSASDRGRLEKLFF
CDR3nt: TGCAGTGCGTCGGACAGGGGGCGCTTAGAAAAACTGTTTTTT

len: 15
v_gene: TRBV6-1
j_gene: TRBJ1-5
abundance: .
d_gene: TRBD1
CDR3aa: CASRRGQGENQPQHF
CDR3nt: TGTGCCAGCAGGCGCGGACAGGGGGAGAATCAGCCCCAGCATTTT

len: 14
v_gene: TRBV28
j_gene: TRBJ1-6
abundance: many
d_gene: TRBD1
CDR3aa: CASSPTGGGSPLHF
CDR3nt: TGTGCCAGCAGTCCAACAGGGGGAGGATCACCCCTCCACTTT

len: 15
v_gene: TRBV5-6
j_gene: TRBJ2-3
abundance: many
d_gene: .
CDR3aa: CASSFGAGNTDTQYF
CDR3nt: TGTGCCAGCAGCTTTGGTGCGGGGAACACAGATACGCAGTATTTT

len: 12
v_gene: TRBV29-1
j_gene: TRBJ2-5
abundance: .
d_gene: .
CDR3aa: CSVDHSIETQYF
CDR3nt: TGCAGCGTTGATCACTCAATAGAGACCCAGTACTTC

len: 15
v_gene: TRBV6-1
j_gene: TRBJ2-7
abundance: many
d_gene: TRBD2
CDR3aa: CASSEGLAGADEQYF
CDR3nt: TGTGCCAGCAGTGAGGGACTAGCGGGAGCGGACGAGCAGTACTTC

len: 12
v_gene: TRBV12-3/TRBV12-4
j_gene: TRBJ1-1
abundance: once
d_gene: TRBD1
CDR3aa: CASSLAGTEIFF
CDR3nt: TGTGCCAGCAGTTTAGCCGGGACAGAGATTTTCTTT

len: 12
v_gene: TRBV28
j_gene: TRBJ1-1
abundance: few
d_gene: .
CDR3aa: CAALGGDTEAFF
CDR3nt: TGTGCCGCCCTGGGGGGGGACACTGAAGCTTTCTTT

len: 14
v_gene: TRBV11-2
j_gene: TRBJ2-1
abundance: many
d_gene: .
CDR3aa: CASRPHSSTDEQFF
CDR3nt: TGTGCCAGCAGACCTCATTCTAGTACCGATGAGCAGTTCTTC

len: 12
v_gene: TRBV5-5
j_gene: TRBJ2-7
abundance: .
d_gene: TRBD1
CDR3aa: CASSETGSEQYF
CDR3nt: TGTGCCAGCAGCGAGACAGGGAGCGAGCAGTACTTC

len: 14
v_gene: TRBV11-1
j_gene: TRBJ1-1
abundance: many
d_gene: .
CDR3aa: CASSFRGENTEAFF
CDR3nt: TGTGCCAGCAGCTTTCGGGGGGAGAACACTGAAGCTTTCTTT

len: 16
v_gene: TRBV4-2
j_gene: TRBJ2-1
abundance: many
d_gene: TRBD2
CDR3aa: CASSQLAGGSYNEQFF
CDR3nt: TGTGCCAGCAGCCAACTAGCGGGGGGCTCCTACAATGAGCAGTTCTTC

len: 11
v_gene: TRBV9
j_gene: TRBJ2-2
abundance: many
d_gene: .
CDR3aa: CASSVSGELFF
CDR3nt: TGTGCCAGCAGCGTAAGCGGGGAGCTGTTTTTT

len: 15
v_gene: TRBV4-3
j_gene: TRBJ1-1
abundance: few
d_gene: .
CDR3aa: CASSQDGGSDREAFF
CDR3nt: TGCGCCAGCAGCCAAGATGGGGGATCCGACAGAGAAGCTTTCTTT

len: 19
v_gene: TRBV9
j_gene: TRBJ2-5
abundance: .
d_gene: TRBD2
CDR3aa: CASSPRPAIAGTGLETQYF
CDR3nt: TGTGCCAGCAGCCCGCGCCCCGCAATAGCGGGGACGGGTTTGGAGACCCAGTACTTC